Below, one T cell receptor beta chain is given with its context. No antigen is known for it. V was shortened by 0 bases and J by 0 bases, with 12 bases between the two germline ends. The length of the CDR3 is 17 residues. CDR1 and CDR2 (germline): SGDLS, YYNGEE. PCR was performed a second time for about 7 to 12 cycles using a sample-barcoded 5' primer and a J-beta primer mix. Each CDR3 protein gets one entry after TCRdb re-called the 5' RACE reads with MiXCR. The data hold fewer than 900,000 distinct CDR3 sequences, with about half observed a single time. The data stem from a study of blood T cells in healthy people across ages. The study, taken as a whole, reports: It was the long-lived donors that had more naive CD4+ cells and higher diversity than aged donors. Any conclusive comparison of naive versus antigen-experienced cells was prevented by using unsorted PBMCs. It was not known whether donors were CMV positive (a possible confounder of expanded clonotype changes). TCR beta diversity was tightly associated with the proportion of naive T cells.

This chain uses TRBV9 with TRBJ1-4; a weak D match, TRBD1 (6 bases). The sequenced material came from blood. The TCR comes from a woman aged 60-70 years in good health. The CDR3 loop reads CASSVEDRRATNEKLFF. In DNA, the CDR3 is TGTGCCAGCAGCGTAGAAGACAGGAGAGCAACTAATGAAAAACTGTTTTTT.